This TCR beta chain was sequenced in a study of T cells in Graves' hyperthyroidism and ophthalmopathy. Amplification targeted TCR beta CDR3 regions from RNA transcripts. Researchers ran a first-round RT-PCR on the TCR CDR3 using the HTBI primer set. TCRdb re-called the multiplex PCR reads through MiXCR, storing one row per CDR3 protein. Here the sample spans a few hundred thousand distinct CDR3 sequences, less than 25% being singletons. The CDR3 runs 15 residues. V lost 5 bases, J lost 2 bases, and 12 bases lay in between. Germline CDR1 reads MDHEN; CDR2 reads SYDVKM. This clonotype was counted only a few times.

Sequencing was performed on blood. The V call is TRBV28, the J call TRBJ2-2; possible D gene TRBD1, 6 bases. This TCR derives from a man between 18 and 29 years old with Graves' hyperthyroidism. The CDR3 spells CASSRSGTNTGELFF. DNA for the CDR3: TGTGCCAGCAGTCGCTCCGGGACAAACACCGGGGAGCTGTTTTTT. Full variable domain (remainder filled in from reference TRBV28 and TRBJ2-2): DVKVTQSSRYLVKRTGEKVFLECVQDMDHENMFWYRQDPGLGLRLIYFSYDVKMKEKGDIPEGYSVSREKKERFSLILESASTNQTSMYLCASSRSGTNTGELFFGEGSRLTVL.